The rows below give T cell receptor beta chains drawn from one sample of a study of T cells in localized non-small cell lung cancer. The protocol was immunoSEQ multiplex PCR, while the TCRdb copy is restricted to in-frame clones and leaves out a portion. The data show fewer than 35,000 clones, roughly nine tenths seen once. The sample here was peripheral blood, taken before any cancer treatment. All receptors come from a female donor of 60 years or more with stage I lung adenocarcinoma. The CDR3 runs from the conserved cysteine through the conserved F or W. A D gene is named only where the DNA matches it firmly. Not every row has a clone size; where given, it reads once, few, many or a size class.

d_gene: TRBD1
abundance: NA
v_gene: TRBV27
j_gene: TRBJ2-7
CDR3aa: CASSSPGQYIYEQYF
CDR3nt: TGTGCCAGCAGTTCCCCGGGACAGTATATCTACGAGCAGTACTTC

d_gene: NA
abundance: NA
v_gene: TRBV6-1
j_gene: TRBJ1-4
CDR3aa: CASSDVGGREKLFF
CDR3nt: TGTGCCAGCAGTGATGTGGGGGGTCGTGAAAAACTGTTTTTT

d_gene: TRBD1
abundance: NA
v_gene: TRBV2
j_gene: TRBJ1-3
CDR3aa: CASTQTGSGNTIYF
CDR3nt: TGTGCCAGCACCCAGACAGGGTCTGGAAACACCATATATTTT

d_gene: NA
abundance: NA
v_gene: TRBV5-1
j_gene: TRBJ1-1
CDR3aa: CASSLVGGFGVGTEAFF
CDR3nt: TGCGCCAGCAGCTTGGTTGGTGGGTTTGGCGTGGGCACTGAAGCTTTCTTT

d_gene: NA
abundance: NA
v_gene: TRBV28
j_gene: TRBJ2-7
CDR3aa: CASSPTVPSYEQYF
CDR3nt: TGTGCCAGCAGTCCGACAGTGCCCTCCTACGAGCAGTACTTC

d_gene: NA
abundance: NA
v_gene: TRBV30
j_gene: TRBJ2-1
CDR3aa: CAWRPSRAPEQFF
CDR3nt: TGTGCCTGGAGACCTTCCCGGGCCCCTGAGCAGTTCTTC

d_gene: NA
abundance: few
v_gene: TRBV19
j_gene: TRBJ2-1
CDR3aa: CASSMTAHNEQFF
CDR3nt: TGTGCCAGTAGTATGACAGCCCACAATGAGCAGTTCTTC

d_gene: TRBD2
abundance: NA
v_gene: TRBV11-3
j_gene: TRBJ2-3
CDR3aa: CASSLMGGPQDTQYF
CDR3nt: TGTGCCAGCAGCTTAATGGGAGGGCCTCAGGATACGCAGTATTTT

d_gene: NA
abundance: NA
v_gene: TRBV5-4
j_gene: TRBJ2-2
CDR3aa: CASSLRFFTEELFF
CDR3nt: TGTGCCAGCAGCTTGAGGTTTTTTACGGAGGAGCTGTTTTTT

d_gene: TRBD1
abundance: NA
v_gene: TRBV27
j_gene: TRBJ2-1
CDR3aa: CASSARGLSNEQFF
CDR3nt: TGTGCCAGCAGTGCCAGGGGGCTAAGCAATGAGCAGTTCTTC

d_gene: NA
abundance: NA
v_gene: TRBV7-2
j_gene: TRBJ1-1
CDR3aa: CASSLGGVRNTEAFF
CDR3nt: TGTGCCAGCAGCCTTGGGGGGGTACGGAACACTGAAGCTTTCTTT

d_gene: NA
abundance: NA
v_gene: TRBV4-3
j_gene: TRBJ2-7
CDR3aa: CASSQDRTTEQYF
CDR3nt: TGCGCCAGCAGCCAAGATAGGACAACGGAGCAGTACTTC

d_gene: TRBD1
abundance: few
v_gene: TRBV5-1
j_gene: TRBJ1-1
CDR3aa: CASSFGQGTEAFF
CDR3nt: TGCGCCAGCAGTTTCGGACAGGGCACTGAAGCTTTCTTT

d_gene: NA
abundance: NA
v_gene: TRBV12-2
j_gene: TRBJ2-1
CDR3aa: CASRLRLTSESENEQFF
CDR3nt: TGTGCAAGTCGCTTAAGGCTAACTAGCGAGTCCGAAAATGAGCAGTTCTTC

d_gene: TRBD1
abundance: NA
v_gene: TRBV7-9
j_gene: TRBJ1-2
CDR3aa: CASSFNDREAYGYTF
CDR3nt: TGTGCCAGCAGCTTTAATGACAGGGAGGCCTATGGCTACACCTTC

d_gene: TRBD2
abundance: once
v_gene: TRBV4-3
j_gene: TRBJ2-7
CDR3aa: CASSQDMVGGPLGEQYF
CDR3nt: TGCGCCAGCAGCCAAGATATGGTGGGAGGGCCCCTTGGCGAGCAGTACTTC

d_gene: TRBD2
abundance: NA
v_gene: TRBV6-5
j_gene: TRBJ2-5
CDR3aa: CASSYSAGGQETQYF
CDR3nt: TGTGCCAGCAGTTACTCTGCGGGGGGCCAAGAGACCCAGTACTTC

d_gene: NA
abundance: NA
v_gene: TRBV5-6
j_gene: TRBJ2-7
CDR3aa: CASSLVRTRSGQYF
CDR3nt: TGTGCCAGCAGCTTGGTACGCACCCGGTCCGGGCAGTACTTC

d_gene: TRBD2
abundance: NA
v_gene: TRBV9
j_gene: TRBJ2-1
CDR3aa: CASTEGLADYNEQFF
CDR3nt: TGTGCCAGCACGGAGGGACTAGCGGACTACAATGAGCAGTTCTTC

d_gene: NA
abundance: NA
v_gene: TRBV7-9
j_gene: TRBJ2-5
CDR3aa: CASSLGTAETQYF
CDR3nt: TGTGCCAGCAGCTTAGGGACAGCGGAGACCCAGTACTTC

d_gene: TRBD1
abundance: NA
v_gene: TRBV5-4
j_gene: TRBJ2-1
CDR3aa: CASSWDRNNEQFF
CDR3nt: TGTGCCAGCAGCTGGGACAGGAACAATGAGCAGTTCTTC

d_gene: NA
abundance: NA
v_gene: TRBV30
j_gene: TRBJ1-5
CDR3aa: CAWSLAGSWGTGNQPQHF
CDR3nt: TGTGCCTGGAGTCTGGCAGGGTCGTGGGGGACGGGCAATCAGCCCCAGCATTTT

d_gene: TRBD2
abundance: NA
v_gene: TRBV30
j_gene: TRBJ2-7
CDR3aa: CAWGGLVFYEQYF
CDR3nt: TGTGCCTGGGGAGGACTAGTATTCTACGAGCAGTACTTC

d_gene: TRBD2
abundance: NA
v_gene: TRBV4-2
j_gene: TRBJ2-6
CDR3aa: CASSPLSTSGRGTGANVLTF
CDR3nt: TGTGCCAGCAGCCCCCTTAGTACTAGCGGGAGGGGGACGGGGGCCAACGTCCTGACTTTC

d_gene: TRBD2
abundance: NA
v_gene: TRBV28
j_gene: TRBJ2-7
CDR3aa: CASSPQGREGRSEQYF
CDR3nt: TGTGCCAGCAGTCCACAGGGGCGGGAGGGCCGTAGCGAGCAGTACTTC

d_gene: TRBD1
abundance: NA
v_gene: TRBV19
j_gene: TRBJ1-1
CDR3aa: CASRGQAANTEAFF
CDR3nt: TGTGCCAGTAGGGGACAGGCCGCGAACACTGAAGCTTTCTTT

d_gene: TRBD2
abundance: NA
v_gene: TRBV5-1
j_gene: TRBJ2-7
CDR3aa: CASSLASGRSSYEQYF
CDR3nt: TGCGCCAGCAGCTTGGCTAGCGGGCGGAGCTCCTACGAGCAGTACTTC

d_gene: NA
abundance: NA
v_gene: TRBV6-6
j_gene: TRBJ2-7
CDR3aa: CASSYNGLREEQYF
CDR3nt: TGTGCCAGCAGTTACAACGGGCTCAGGGAGGAGCAGTACTTC

d_gene: TRBD2
abundance: NA
v_gene: TRBV5-6
j_gene: TRBJ2-2
CDR3aa: CASSVELLATGELFF
CDR3nt: TGTGCCAGCAGCGTCGAACTACTAGCGACAGGGGAGCTGTTTTTT

d_gene: NA
abundance: few
v_gene: TRBV9
j_gene: TRBJ1-5
CDR3aa: CASSFRGPQHF
CDR3nt: TGTGCCAGCAGCTTCCGGGGGCCCCAGCATTTT

d_gene: NA
abundance: once
v_gene: TRBV2
j_gene: TRBJ2-3
CDR3aa: CATRVFRTDTQYF
CDR3nt: TGTGCCACCAGGGTATTTCGCACAGATACGCAGTATTTT

d_gene: TRBD1
abundance: NA
v_gene: TRBV9
j_gene: TRBJ1-2
CDR3aa: CASSGTGGDFYGYTF
CDR3nt: TGTGCCAGCAGCGGCACAGGGGGGGATTTCTATGGCTACACCTTC

d_gene: TRBD1
abundance: NA
v_gene: TRBV30
j_gene: TRBJ2-7
CDR3aa: CARGQGPREQYF
CDR3nt: TGTGCCCGAGGACAGGGCCCAAGGGAGCAGTACTTC

d_gene: NA
abundance: once
v_gene: TRBV11-2
j_gene: TRBJ2-1
CDR3aa: CASAVSSYNEQFF
CDR3nt: TGTGCCAGCGCGGTGAGCTCCTACAATGAGCAGTTCTTC

d_gene: TRBD2
abundance: NA
v_gene: TRBV14
j_gene: TRBJ2-1
CDR3aa: CASSRGLATNEQFF
CDR3nt: TGTGCCAGCAGCCGGGGACTAGCGACCAATGAGCAGTTCTTC

d_gene: TRBD1
abundance: NA
v_gene: TRBV6-5
j_gene: TRBJ1-1
CDR3aa: CASSYSNRGKTEAFF
CDR3nt: TGTGCCAGCAGTTACTCGAACAGGGGGAAAACTGAAGCTTTCTTT

d_gene: TRBD1
abundance: NA
v_gene: TRBV29-1
j_gene: TRBJ1-2
CDR3aa: CSVTGQGSNTF
CDR3nt: TGCAGCGTGACAGGACAGGGGAGTAACACCTTC

d_gene: NA
abundance: once
v_gene: TRBV6-1
j_gene: TRBJ1-3
CDR3aa: CASSYTGNTIYF
CDR3nt: TGTGCCAGCAGTTATACTGGAAACACCATATATTTT